What follows are 30 T cell receptor beta chains derived from one specimen sequenced in a study of cytomegalovirus exposure and HLA in healthy donors. Primers: 60 Vbeta forward and 13 Jbeta reverse. Data came from immunoSEQ multiplex PCR; TCRdb stores just in-frame clones and leaves some out. The sample records under 130,000 clones, 76% being singletons. The sample comprised PBMCs. Receptors originate from a man aged 35 to 55 in good health and CMV-seropositive.

DNA of the CDR3: TGTGCCAGCAGGGACATTAGTACTAATGAAAAACTGTTTTTT. Translating gives CASRDISTNEKLFF. This chain connects TRBV28 to TRBJ1-4, with D possibly matching TRBD1 (5 bases). Germline-derived CDR1 and CDR2 are MDHEN and SYDVKM. The CDR3 spans 14 residues. Trimming removed 6 bases from V and 2 bases from J, with 10 bases in between.

This clone was seen just once. The J gene is TRBJ2-1, the V gene TRBV4-2, with 14 bases fitting TRBD2. This CDR3 comprises 16 residues. Germline lookup yields CDR1 LGHNA and CDR2 YNFKEQ. V lost 0 bases, J lost 8 bases, and 3 bases stayed unmatched. The CDR3 protein is CASSQDGTSGSDEQFF. Here the CDR3 DNA reads TGTGCCAGCAGCCAAGACGGGACTAGCGGGAGCGATGAGCAGTTCTTC.

There are a few counts of this clone. The chain recombines TRBV9 with TRBJ2-1, with 10 bases aligning to TRBD2. CDR1 and CDR2 from the germline V gene are SGDLS and YYNGEE. V gave up 0 bases and J gave up 9 bases; unmatched junction bases: 12. The CDR3 spans 17 residues. DNA of the CDR3: TGTGCCAGCAGCGTAGTCGGAAGCGGGGGGGCCCGGGCTGAGCAGTTCTTC. Translated, it gives CASSVVGSGGARAEQFF.

This clone was seen a few times. The chain joins TRBV9 to TRBJ2-2; tentatively, D is TRBD2 (6 bases). V was clipped by 8 bases and J by 2 bases, with 13 bases between them. Per germline, CDR1 SGDLS and CDR2 YYNGEE. CDR3 length: 14 residues. The CDR3 DNA is TGTGCCAGTTGTCTGGACTACAACACCGGGGAGCTGTTTTTT. Translating gives CASCLDYNTGELFF.

The chain carries TRBV7-2 and TRBJ2-7; 7 bases are a match to TRBD1. Losses at the gene ends were 3 bases for V and 5 bases for J; bases not matched to a gene: 1. Germline V gene lookup returns CDR1 SGHTA and CDR2 FQGNSA. The CDR3 totals 12 residues. CDR3 coding DNA: TGTGCCAGCAGCTTGGGACAGCACGAGCAGTACTTC. Its translation is CASSLGQHEQYF.

This clone has a handful of counts. This chain uses TRBV11-2 with TRBJ1-1; possibly TRBD1 for D (6 bases). V was clipped by 1 base and J by 3 bases, with 15 bases between them. Germline loops: CDR1 SGHAT, CDR2 FQNNGV. This CDR3 comprises 16 residues. CDR3 sequence (DNA): TGTGCCAGCAGCTTAGGGGGCAGGGGCTGGGACACTGAAGCTTTCTTT. As protein: CASSLGGRGWDTEAFF.

The chain combines TRBV4-1 with TRBJ2-7; no reliable D call. The CDR3 loop spans 16 amino acids. Trimming shortened V by 0 bases and J by 5 bases, and 17 bases separated the two germline ends. Germline loops: CDR1 MGHRA, CDR2 YSYEKL. The CDR3 reads CASSQDGASRLNEQYF. The CDR3 DNA is TGCGCCAGCAGCCAAGATGGAGCCTCTAGACTCAACGAGCAGTACTTC.

The genes are TRBV2 and TRBJ2-1; TRBD1 agrees at 9 bases. This CDR3 spans 14 amino acids. Germline CDR1 and CDR2: SNHLY and FYNNEI. After removal of 6 bases from V and 6 bases from J, the junction contained 6 bases not matched to a gene. In nucleotides, the CDR3 is TGTGCCAGCAGCCAAACACAGGGGGCCAATGAGCAGTTCTTC. Encoded protein: CASSQTQGANEQFF.

The chain has TRBV19 and TRBJ2-2; maybe TRBD1 (5 bases). Germline CDR1 reads LNHDA; CDR2 reads SQIVND (reference sequence). Trimming shortened V by 4 bases and J by 3 bases, and 15 bases separated the two germline ends. This CDR3 is 16 amino acids long. The CDR3 DNA is TGTGCCAGTAGTACGAGACGGAAGGGGCACACCGGGGAGCTGTTTTTT. As protein: CASSTRRKGHTGELFF.

The rearrangement links TRBV5-1 to TRBJ2-5; 11 bases map to TRBD2. Germline trimming cut 0 bases from V and 11 bases from J; bases unmatched to any gene: 12. The CDR3 length is 16 residues. The germline V gene encodes CDR1 SGHRS and CDR2 YFSETQ. CDR3 sequence: CASSLVVAGGPGEQYF. The CDR3 coding sequence is TGCGCCAGCAGCTTGGTGGTAGCGGGAGGGCCGGGAGAGCAGTACTTC. The variable domain in full, completed from reference TRBV5-1 and TRBJ2-5, reads KAGVTQTPRYLIKTRGQQVTLSCSPISGHRSVSWYQQTPGQGLQFLFEYFSETQRNKGNFPGRFSGRQFSNSRSEMNVSTLELGDSALYLCASSLVVAGGPGEQYFGPGTRLLVL.

This chain joins TRBV7-9 and TRBJ1-6, with D unresolved. Germline CDR1 reads SEHNR; CDR2 reads FQNEAQ (reference sequence). V lost 7 bases and J 8 bases, leaving 12 bases between the germline ends. The CDR3 loop spans 13 amino acids. The CDR3 protein is CASNRLTDSPLHF. DNA of the CDR3: TGTGCCAGCAACCGTCTTACGGATTCACCCCTCCACTTT.

This clone has only a few counts. This chain links TRBV28 with TRBJ1-4; tentatively, D is TRBD1 (5 bases). Germline V CDR1 and CDR2: MDHEN, SYDVKM. The ends were cut back, 4 bases at V and 8 bases at J, with 20 bases in the middle. The CDR3 is 16 amino acids. CDR3 sequence: CASSSTRGDGLEKLFF. The CDR3 region has the DNA TGTGCCAGCAGTTCCACTCGGGGGGACGGGTTAGAAAAACTGTTTTTT.

V is TRBV7-9 and J is TRBJ1-1; D is perhaps TRBD1 (5 bases). The CDR3 contains 14 residues. CDR1 and CDR2 from the germline V gene are SEHNR and FQNEAQ (reference sequence). V lost 4 bases, J lost 10 bases, and 19 bases lay in between. The CDR3 DNA reads as TGTGCCAGCAGCTCGGACAACAGTGGGCCCCGAGCTTTCTTT. This translates into CASSSDNSGPRAFF.

V gene TRBV10-3 combines with J gene TRBJ1-2, with TRBD1 identical over 7 bases. The CDR3 is 16 residues long. CDR1 and CDR2 (germline): ENHRY, SYGVKD. The J segment lost 5 bases and the V segment lost 1 base, leaving 10 bases of the junction unmatched. In nucleotides, the CDR3 is TGTGCCATCAGTGAGTTTACAGGGGCCCAGAGATATGGCTACACCTTC. Protein product: CAISEFTGAQRYGYTF.

The J gene is TRBJ2-7, the V gene TRBV7-9; possible D gene TRBD1, 6 bases. Germline-derived CDR1 and CDR2 are SEHNR and FQNEAQ (reference sequence). The ends were cut back, 5 bases at V and 7 bases at J, with 18 bases in the middle. The CDR3 is made up of 14 amino acids. CDR3 loop: CASSPGDRPWEQYF. The CDR3 DNA is TGTGCCAGCAGCCCAGGGGACCGGCCTTGGGAGCAGTACTTC.

The V and J genes are TRBV6-5 and TRBJ2-7; no clear D gene. CDR1 and CDR2 from the germline V gene are MNHEY and SVGAGI. This CDR3 comprises 12 residues. The V and J ends lost 5 bases and 6 bases respectively, with 11 bases between them. CDR3 sequence reads: CASSVERGEQYF. The CDR3 DNA follows: TGTGCCAGCAGTGTCGAGAGAGGCGAGCAGTACTTC.

In its sample, this clone ranks as medium-sized. In nucleotides, the CDR3 is TGTGCCAGCAGCTTTAGCCTGCGGGGGACTAGCGGGATACGTGGTGAGCAGTTCTTC. Translating it yields CASSFSLRGTSGIRGEQFF. The chain links TRBV11-2 to TRBJ2-1; TRBD2 matches 13 bases. The CDR3 has 19 residues. Losses at the gene ends were 3 bases for V and 9 bases for J; bases not matched to a gene: 17. CDR1 and CDR2 from the germline V gene are SGHAT and FQNNGV.

The J gene is TRBJ2-3, the V gene TRBV9; D is perhaps TRBD2 (7 bases). This CDR3 is 16 amino acids long. Germline values: CDR1 SGDLS, CDR2 YYNGEE. V lost 0 bases, J lost 4 bases, and 15 bases lay in between. The CDR3 nucleotides read TGTGCCAGCAGCGTAGAGGGGGGGGGCAGTCCAGATACGCAGTATTTT. It yields the protein CASSVEGGGSPDTQYF.

The chain recombines TRBV18 with TRBJ1-2; the D is unclear. V lost 1 base to trimming and J lost 7 bases, with 16 bases between them. The CDR3 extends over 15 amino acids. Germline CDR1 KGHSH, CDR2 LQKENI. CDR3 DNA sequence: TGTGCCAGCTCACCACTTGAGGACTTAGCGAGTGGCTACACCTTC. The encoded protein is CASSPLEDLASGYTF.

The rearrangement uses TRBV7-2 and TRBJ2-4, with TRBD2 identical over 10 bases. Germline CDR1 reads SGHTA; CDR2 reads FQGNSA. Unmatched junction bases numbered 9, after V lost 1 base and J lost 6 bases. The CDR3 loop spans 17 amino acids. This CDR3 is CASSLGSSGRSGNIQYF. The DNA for the CDR3 is TGTGCCAGCAGCTTAGGAAGTAGCGGGAGGTCGGGAAACATTCAGTACTTC.

The chain couples TRBV7-3 to TRBJ2-5, with TRBD1 identical over 8 bases. With the DNA end fitting TRBJ2-7 better, the J assignment may be wrong. The CDR3 runs 15 residues. Germline assignment: CDR1 SGHTA and CDR2 FQGTGA. The CDR3 sequence is CASSLGPAGGNEQYF. CDR3 in DNA: TGTGCCAGCAGCTTAGGTCCCGCAGGGGGCAACGAGCAGTACTTC.

The rearrangement joins TRBV28 to TRBJ1-2; D gene uncertain. The CDR3 spans 13 residues. V gave up 7 bases and J gave up 5 bases, with 14 bases separating them. CDR1 is MDHEN and CDR2 is SYDVKM in the germline V gene. CDR3 sequence (DNA): TGTGCCAGCACTAGACGGAGCGGGTATGGCTACACCTTC. This sequence encodes CASTRRSGYGYTF.

V and J are TRBV29-1 and TRBJ2-7, with TRBD1 matching over 8 bases. The V gene end was trimmed by 6 bases and the J gene end by 2 bases; junction bases not matched to a gene: 3. Germline V gives CDR1 SQVTM, CDR2 ANQGSEA. This CDR3 contains 12 residues. CDR3: CSVTGQAYEQYF. CDR3 DNA: TGCAGCGTGACGGGACAGGCCTACGAGCAGTACTTC.

The CDR3 bases are TGTGCCAGCAGCTTAGGAGTGGAGACCCAGTACTTC. Translated: CASSLGVETQYF. The chain is built from TRBV7-2 and TRBJ2-5; D uncertain. The CDR3 is made up of 12 amino acids. Germline V gene lookup returns CDR1 SGHTA and CDR2 FQGNSA. V gave up 1 base and J gave up 5 bases, with 5 bases separating them.

The V call is TRBV7-2, the J call TRBJ2-1, with 8 bases lining up with TRBD2. CDR1 SGHTA and CDR2 FQGNSA come from the germline V gene. The length of the CDR3 is 13 residues. The V segment lost 8 bases and the J segment 8 bases; nucleotides outside the gene matches: 8. The CDR3 nucleotides read TGTGCCAGCGGCGGGAGGTCACGGGATGAGCAGTTCTTC. Its translation is CASGGRSRDEQFF.

This clone occurred a few times. The CDR3 nucleotides read TGTGCCATCTCGCCGGGACTAGCGGGAGATGAGCAGTTCTTC. This codes for CAISPGLAGDEQFF. V is TRBV10-3 and J is TRBJ2-1; TRBD2 aligns across 14 bases. CDR3 length: 14 amino acids. CDR1 and CDR2 (germline): ENHRY, SYGVKD. Losses at the gene ends were 8 bases for V and 8 bases for J; bases not matched to a gene: 5.

J is TRBJ2-1 and V is TRBV7-2; 9 nucleotides line up with TRBD2. This CDR3 has 18 residues. The germline gives CDR1 SGHTA, CDR2 FQGNSA. V dropped 0 bases and J dropped 2; count of bases not matched to a gene: 8. The CDR3 is CASSLALAAGGPYNEQFF. The CDR3 coding sequence is TGTGCCAGCAGCTTAGCGCTGGCAGCGGGAGGACCCTACAATGAGCAGTTCTTC.

This chain joins TRBV6-1 and TRBJ2-1, with 9 nucleotides matching TRBD1. The J segment lost 4 bases and the V segment lost 3 bases, leaving 7 bases of the junction unmatched. CDR1 is MNHNS, CDR2 SASEGT, per germline. The CDR3 has 16 amino acids. The CDR3 DNA follows: TGTGCCAGCAGTGAGGCGACAGGGGGGGGGTACAATGAGCAGTTCTTC. Residues: CASSEATGGGYNEQFF.

The rearrangement links TRBV4-1 to TRBJ1-1; possibly TRBD1 for D (6 bases). V lost 3 bases, J lost 3 bases, and 14 bases lay in between. Germline V gene sequence: CDR1 MGHRA, CDR2 YSYEKL. The CDR3 runs 15 residues. The CDR3 sequence: CASSQANREHTEAFF. The CDR3 DNA reads TGCGCCAGCAGCCAGGCGAACAGGGAACACACTGAAGCTTTCTTT.

As regards this clone: One end of the junction does not line up with germline, which may come from a read error. This chain links TRBV7-7 with TRBJ1-5, with a weak D call TRBD1 (6 bases). Germline CDR1 reads SSHAT; CDR2 reads FNYEAQ (reference sequence). The CDR3 length is 21 residues. The CDR3 DNA follows: TGTGCTAGCAGCTTAGCGAACAAACTTGGGACAACTATCCATAGCAATCAGCCCCAGCATTTT. As protein: CASSLANKLGTTIHSNQPQHF. The complete variable domain, with remaining parts taken from reference TRBV7-7 and TRBJ1-5, reads GAGVSQSPRYKVTKRGQDVTLRCDPISSHATLYWYQQALGQGPEFLTYFNYEAQPDKSGLPSDRFSAERPEGSISTLTIQRTEQRDSAMYRCASSLANKLGTTIHSNQPQHFGDGTRLSIL.